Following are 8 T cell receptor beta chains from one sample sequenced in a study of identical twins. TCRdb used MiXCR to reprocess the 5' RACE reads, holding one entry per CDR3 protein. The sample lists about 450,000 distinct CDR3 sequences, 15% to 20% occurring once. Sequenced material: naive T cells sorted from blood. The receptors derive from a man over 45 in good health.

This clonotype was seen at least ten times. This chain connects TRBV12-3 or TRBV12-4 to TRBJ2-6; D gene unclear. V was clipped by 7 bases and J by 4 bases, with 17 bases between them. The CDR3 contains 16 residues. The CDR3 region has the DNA TGTGCCAGCACCCAACGGCCGGGTTCAGGGGCCAACGTCCTGACTTTC. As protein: CASTQRPGSGANVLTF.

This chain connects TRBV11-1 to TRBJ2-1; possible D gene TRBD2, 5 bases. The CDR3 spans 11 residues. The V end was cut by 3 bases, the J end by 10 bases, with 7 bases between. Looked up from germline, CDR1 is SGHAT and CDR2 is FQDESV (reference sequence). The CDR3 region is CASSLDSEQFF. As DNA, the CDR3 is TGTGCCAGCAGCTTGGACTCGGAGCAGTTCTTC.

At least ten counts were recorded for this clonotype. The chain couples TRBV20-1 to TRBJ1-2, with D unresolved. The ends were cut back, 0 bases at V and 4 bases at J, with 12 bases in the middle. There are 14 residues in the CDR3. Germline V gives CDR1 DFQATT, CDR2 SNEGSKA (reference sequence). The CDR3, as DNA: TGCAGTGCTAGAGATCCGCCGGGGAGCTATGGCTACACCTTC. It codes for CSARDPPGSYGYTF.

This CDR3 reads CASSKRGTGGVSNQPQHF. The CDR3 DNA reads TGTGCCAGCAGCAAAAGAGGTACAGGGGGGGTTTCCAATCAGCCCCAGCATTTT. This chain connects TRBV21-1 to TRBJ1-5; the table's D call, TRBD1, was not checked against the DNA. TRBV21-1 is annotated as a pseudogene. The CDR3 runs to 18 residues.

The CDR3 DNA sequence: TGCGCCAGCAGCTCGAGACTAGCGGGAGGGCCAGGTAATGAGCAGTTCTTC. Translation: CASSSRLAGGPGNEQFF. The chain combines TRBV5-1 with TRBJ2-1; 14 nucleotides agree with TRBD2. This CDR3 has 17 amino acids. V shed 3 bases, J shed 7 bases, and the junction held 9 bases outside the gene matches. Germline CDR1 SGHRS, CDR2 YFSETQ.

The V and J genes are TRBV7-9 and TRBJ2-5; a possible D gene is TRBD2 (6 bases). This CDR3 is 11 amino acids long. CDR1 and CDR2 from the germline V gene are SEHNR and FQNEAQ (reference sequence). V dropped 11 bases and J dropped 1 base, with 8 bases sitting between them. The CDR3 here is CAGEAQETQYF. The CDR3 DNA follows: TGTGCCGGGGAGGCCCAAGAGACCCAGTACTTC.

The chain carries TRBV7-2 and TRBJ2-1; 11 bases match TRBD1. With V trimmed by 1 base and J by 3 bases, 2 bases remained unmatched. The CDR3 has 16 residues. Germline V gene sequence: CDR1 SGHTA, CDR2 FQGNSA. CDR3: CASSLGGTGGYNEQFF. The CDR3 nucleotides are TGTGCCAGCAGCTTAGGCGGGACAGGGGGCTACAATGAGCAGTTCTTC.

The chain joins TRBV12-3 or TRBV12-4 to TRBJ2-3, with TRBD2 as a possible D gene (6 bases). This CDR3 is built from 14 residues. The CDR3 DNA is TGTGCTTCCTCGCTAGCGATCAGCACAGATACGCAGTATTTT. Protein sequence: CASSLAISTDTQYF.